A single sample gave rise to the 21 T cell receptor beta chains below, sequenced in a study of T cell responses to AZD1222 COVID-19 vaccine. Here immunoSEQ multiplex PCR was the method, and the copy in TCRdb shows in-frame clones only, minus some. The profile shows over 100,000 clones, 70% to 90% of them singletons. The material sequenced was peripheral blood, taken 28 days after the second dose of the MenACWY control vaccine. The origin of the receptors is an adult who received the MenACWY meningococcal vaccine as a control.

The chain is built from TRBV6-2 or TRBV6-3 and TRBJ1-1; D remains ambiguous. The CDR3 runs 14 residues. V shed 0 bases and J shed 1 base, with 6 bases lying between them. Per the germline V gene, CDR1 is MNHEY and CDR2 is SVGEGT. The DNA of the CDR3 is TGTGCCAGCAGTTACTCTGAGGGGAACACTGAAGCTTTCTTT. This sequence encodes CASSYSEGNTEAFF.

This clone appeared once. The rearrangement links TRBV7-7 to TRBJ2-5; D unclear. V was shortened by 3 bases and J by 0 bases, with 8 bases between the two germline ends. This CDR3 spans 14 amino acids. Germline V CDR1 and CDR2: SSHAT, FNYEAQ (reference sequence). CDR3 DNA sequence: TGTGCCAGCAGCTTCGACTTAGACCAAGAGACCCAGTACTTC. Its protein is CASSFDLDQETQYF.

This chain links TRBV14 with TRBJ2-5; D is unclear. Germline-derived CDR1 and CDR2 are SGHDN and FVKESK. This CDR3 spans 13 amino acids. Deletions cut 1 base from V and 2 bases from J, with 5 bases between. The CDR3 coding sequence is TGTGCCAGCAGCCAAGGGCCACAAGAGACCCAGTACTTC. Its translation: CASSQGPQETQYF.

J is TRBJ2-3 and V is TRBV15; the match to TRBD2 covers 8 bases. The germline CDR1 and CDR2 sequences are LNHNV and YYDKDF (reference sequence). The ends lost 5 bases at V and 3 bases at J; junction bases unmatched: 7. There are 15 residues in the CDR3. In DNA form, the CDR3 reads TGTGCCACCAGCCCTCCGGGAGGGAGGACAGATACGCAGTATTTT. As protein: CATSPPGGRTDTQYF.

This chain links TRBV6-4 with TRBJ2-3, with a possible D match to TRBD1 (5 bases). Trimming took 2 bases from V and 0 from J, leaving 9 bases between them. CDR1 MRHNA and CDR2 SNTAGT come from the germline V gene. The CDR3 contains 15 residues. The CDR3 DNA reads as TGTGCCAGCAGTGACGTAGGGGCTAGCACAGATACGCAGTATTTT. It specifies CASSDVGASTDTQYF.

J is TRBJ2-7 and V is TRBV6-1; D is ambiguous. Germline CDR1 is MNHNS and CDR2 is SASEGT. This CDR3 comprises 16 residues. V was clipped by 0 bases and J by 5 bases, with 17 bases between them. CDR3 nucleotides: TGTGCCAGCAGTGAAGCGCTTTTACTGCCTGGAGACGAGCAGTACTTC. It is translated as CASSEALLLPGDEQYF.

The chain recombines TRBV11-3 with TRBJ2-7, with D unresolved. The CDR3 is 16 residues long. CDR1 and CDR2 from the germline V gene are SGHNT and YENEEA. Between the trimmed V and J ends, which lost 2 bases and 2 bases, there was a span of 16 bases. The CDR3 nucleotides read TGTGCCAGCAGCTTACGTTTAGGCCATTCCCCCTACGAGCAGTACGTC. Encoded protein: CASSLRLGHSPYEQYV.

The sample holds one count of this clone. V and J are TRBV24-1 and TRBJ1-6; 8 nucleotides match TRBD1. Germline V CDR1 and CDR2: KGHDR, SFDVKD. The ends lost 2 bases at V and 8 bases at J; junction bases unmatched: 4. The CDR3 contains 15 residues. The CDR3 DNA is TGTGCCACCAGTGATTGGACAGGGACTTATTCACCCCTCCACTTT. It yields the protein CATSDWTGTYSPLHF.

The V and J genes are TRBV27 and TRBJ2-5, with 8 bases matching TRBD2. This CDR3 spans 14 amino acids. CDR1 is MNHEY, CDR2 SMNVEV, per germline (reference sequence). V trimming: 5 bases; J trimming: 4 bases; junction bases outside the gene matches: 6. The CDR3 reads CASSRRGGLETQYF. The DNA of the CDR3 is TGTGCCAGCAGTAGACGGGGGGGCCTAGAGACCCAGTACTTC.

The rearrangement uses TRBV30 and TRBJ2-1; D is possibly TRBD1 or TRBD2 (6 bases each). The V end lost 2 bases, the J end lost 7 bases, and 18 bases lay between the germline ends. This CDR3 spans 15 amino acids. Germline V gene sequence: CDR1 GTSNPN, CDR2 SVGIG (reference sequence). The CDR3 here is CAWSSMGGLLNEQFF. CDR3 nucleotides: TGTGCCTGGAGTTCAATGGGGGGCCTCCTGAATGAGCAGTTCTTC.

The rearrangement joins TRBV15 to TRBJ1-1; D gene unclear. V lost 3 bases, J lost 1 base, and 12 bases lay in between. CDR3 length equals 15 residues. In germline, CDR1 is LNHNV, CDR2 YYDKDF (reference sequence). The CDR3 coding sequence is TGTGCCACCAGCAGGGAGGAGGCAGCGAACACTGAAGCTTTCTTT. Encoded protein: CATSREEAANTEAFF.

The rearrangement links TRBV24-1 to TRBJ2-3, with a possible D match to TRBD2 (6 bases). CDR3 size: 15 residues. Trimming pared 3 bases from V and 0 bases from J, leaving 9 bases between. Germline CDR1 and CDR2: KGHDR and SFDVKD. CDR3 protein: CATSDPGTSTDTQYF. The CDR3 region has the DNA TGTGCCACCAGTGATCCCGGGACTAGCACAGATACGCAGTATTTT.

The chain recombines TRBV12-3 or TRBV12-4 with TRBJ1-2; D is ambiguous. CDR3 length: 13 amino acids. The V end lost 10 bases, the J end lost 5 bases, and 17 bases lay between the germline ends. CDR3 protein: CATRQHSKYGYTF. Here the CDR3 DNA reads TGTGCCACCCGGCAGCATAGCAAATATGGCTACACCTTC.

The V gene is TRBV2, the J gene TRBJ2-1; 7 bases map to TRBD1. The V segment lost 8 bases and the J segment 3 bases; nucleotides outside the gene matches: 1. CDR1 SNHLY and CDR2 FYNNEI come from the germline V gene. The CDR3 runs 12 residues. CDR3 in amino acids: CASRDSYNEQFF. The CDR3, as DNA: TGTGCCAGCCGGGACAGCTACAATGAGCAGTTCTTC.

V and J are TRBV15 and TRBJ2-7, with 9 positions matching TRBD2. Per the germline V gene, CDR1 is LNHNV and CDR2 is YYDKDF (reference sequence). This CDR3 has 17 residues. The V and J ends lost 0 bases and 1 base, in that order; junction bases with no gene match: 7. In DNA form, the CDR3 reads TGTGCCACCAGCAGAGATTCTGTAGCGGGGGCATCCTACGAGCAGTACTTC. Its translation: CATSRDSVAGASYEQYF.

The chain employs TRBV9 and TRBJ2-2, with D unclear. Trimming took 1 base from V and 4 from J, leaving 20 bases between them. Germline assignment: CDR1 SGDLS and CDR2 YYNGEE. The CDR3 extends over 18 amino acids. CDR3 DNA sequence: TGTGCCAGCAGCGTACACTTTGCGGTCAGGATAGGCACCGGGGAGCTGTTTTTT. This encodes CASSVHFAVRIGTGELFF.

The V gene is TRBV5-1, the J gene TRBJ1-2; D call uncertain. V was clipped by 0 bases and J by 4 bases, with 7 bases between them. The germline V gene encodes CDR1 SGHRS and CDR2 YFSETQ. The CDR3 has 13 amino acids. The DNA for the CDR3 is TGCGCCAGCAGCTTGGACGGGATCTATGGCTACACCTTC. Its protein is CASSLDGIYGYTF. Together with reference TRBV5-1 and TRBJ1-2, the CDR3 gives the full variable domain: KAGVTQTPRYLIKTRGQQVTLSCSPISGHRSVSWYQQTPGQGLQFLFEYFSETQRNKGNFPGRFSGRQFSNSRSEMNVSTLELGDSALYLCASSLDGIYGYTFGSGTRLTVV.

The chain couples TRBV6-2 or TRBV6-3 to TRBJ2-5; TRBD2 aligns across 11 bases. This CDR3 comprises 15 residues. V lost 4 bases to trimming and J lost 0 bases; unmatched junction nucleotides: 1. Germline-derived CDR1 and CDR2 are MNHEY and SVGEGT. CDR3 sequence reads: CASSSSGRYQETQYF. CDR3 nucleotide sequence: TGTGCCAGCAGTTCTAGCGGGAGGTACCAAGAGACCCAGTACTTC.

The chain is built from TRBV6-1 and TRBJ2-1, with 7 bases lining up with TRBD1. With V trimmed by 2 bases and J by 3 bases, 10 bases remained unmatched. The CDR3 sequence is 17 residues long. Germline values: CDR1 MNHNS, CDR2 SASEGT. The CDR3 sequence is CASSELVRTGDYNEQFF. The CDR3 nucleotides are TGTGCCAGCAGTGAATTGGTACGGACAGGAGACTACAATGAGCAGTTCTTC.

The chain combines TRBV9 with TRBJ1-1, with no clear D. Germline lookup yields CDR1 SGDLS and CDR2 YYNGEE. The CDR3 consists of 15 residues. Trimming took 5 bases from V and 6 from J, leaving 20 bases between them. The CDR3 region has the DNA TGTGCCAGCAGAGCAGACGGCTACGGGTATTCTGAAGCTTTCTTT. Protein sequence: CASRADGYGYSEAFF.

The gene calls are TRBV3-1 (or the pseudogene TRBV3-2) and TRBJ1-1; D remains unclear. Per germline, CDR1 LGHDT and CDR2 YNNKEL (reference sequence). Trimming stripped 1 base from V and 11 bases from J, with 8 bases between. There are 11 residues in the CDR3. CDR3 sequence: CASSQGGLAFF. In DNA form, the CDR3 reads TGTGCCAGCAGCCAAGGAGGGTTGGCTTTCTTT.